This T cell receptor (beta chain) was documented in a study of CD8+ T cells in alopecia areata. Across the whole study: Patients received oral tofacitinib, 5 to 10 mg twice daily, for moderate-to-severe alopecia areata. The authors scored treated patients' severity by affected scalp percentage.

Study-wide results and caveats: Treatment with tofacitinib significantly lowered scalp clonality and reduced expanded CD8+ clones among the top 100.

It was cDNA, reverse transcribed from extracted RNA, that served as the sequencing template. Clones were sequenced by immunoSEQ multiplex PCR, and TCRdb holds only the in-frame ones, with some missing. The sample yields around 100,000 clones, 56% seen once. The treatment here: oral pan-JAK inhibitor, 5-10 mg twice daily. The germline V gene has CDR1 SQVTM and CDR2 ANQGSEA. The CDR3 sequence is 12 residues long. V was cut by 4 bases and J by 3 bases, with 10 bases left in between. This clone was counted between two and nine times. The antigen remains undetermined. This TCR was recovered from a human donor with alopecia areata. Material: CD4+ T cells sorted from blood, obtained at week 24, from a patient treated with tofacitinib. The gene calls are TRBV29-1 and TRBJ2-7; no reliable D call. The CDR3 region is CSVAVDLYEQYF. The CDR3 coding sequence is TGCAGCGTTGCTGTCGATCTCTACGAGCAGTACTTC.